This entry lists 6 T cell receptor beta chains sequenced from one sample in a study of blood T cell repertoires in COVID-19. Some clones are missing from TCRdb's copy, which holds only in-frame ones; the method was immunoSEQ multiplex PCR. The sample contains tens of thousands of clones, 90% of which appear only once. The sample was peripheral blood. These receptors originate from a man older than 75 with acute or convalescent COVID-19.

V gene TRBV27 combines with J gene TRBJ1-6, with D perhaps matching TRBD1 (6 bases). Deletions cut 7 bases from V and 2 bases from J, with 12 bases between. The CDR3 length is 15 residues. Germline-derived CDR1 and CDR2 are MNHEY and SMNVEV (reference sequence). The DNA of the CDR3 is TGTGCCAGCAAAACAGGGAGTCCCTATAATTCACCCCTCCACTTT. It codes for CASKTGSPYNSPLHF.

V usage is TRBV18 and J usage is TRBJ2-3; perhaps TRBD1 as D (6 bases). Trimming cost V 2 bases and J 3 bases, with 21 bases left between them. Germline CDR1 reads KGHSH; CDR2 reads LQKENI. There are 18 residues in the CDR3. CDR3 sequence (DNA): TGTGCCAGCTCACCAATGACACAGGGCGGATGGGGTACAGATACGCAGTATTTT. Amino acids: CASSPMTQGGWGTDTQYF.

The chain links TRBV25-1 to TRBJ1-6; D ambiguous. Germline CDR1 and CDR2: MGHDK and SYGVNS. This CDR3 has 14 residues. Trimming stripped 7 bases from V and 0 bases from J, with 7 bases between. CDR3 bases: TGTGCCAGCATCGGGAACTCCTATAATTCACCCCTCCACTTT. Protein: CASIGNSYNSPLHF. The full variable domain, completed using reference TRBV25-1 and TRBJ1-6, is EADIYQTPRYLVIGTGKKITLECSQTMGHDKMYWYQQDPGMELHLIHYSYGVNSTEKGDLSSESTVSRIRTEHFPLTLESARPSHTSQYLCASIGNSYNSPLHFGNGTRLTVT.

V gene TRBV3-1 (or the pseudogene TRBV3-2) combines with J gene TRBJ2-1; TRBD2 matches 9 bases. J gave up 7 bases and V 6 bases, and 7 bases lay outside the gene matches. The CDR3 contains 14 residues. CDR1 is LGHDT, CDR2 YNNKEL, per germline (reference sequence). As DNA, the CDR3 is TGTGCCAGCAGGCATCTAGCGGGGAGGAATGAGCAGTTCTTC. This codes for CASRHLAGRNEQFF.

The gene calls are TRBV6-2 or TRBV6-3 and TRBJ2-5; 9 nucleotides agree with TRBD2. The J segment lost 1 base and the V segment lost 6 bases, leaving 9 bases of the junction unmatched. There are 16 residues in the CDR3. CDR1 and CDR2 (germline): MNHEY, SVGEGT. CDR3 in amino acids: CASSLGSAGGQETQYF. The DNA for the CDR3 is TGTGCCAGCAGCCTCGGGTCAGCGGGGGGCCAAGAGACCCAGTACTTC.

The V call is TRBV12-3 or TRBV12-4, the J call TRBJ2-3; D gene uncertain. Trimming stripped 5 bases from V and 4 bases from J, with 10 bases between. The length of the CDR3 is 13 residues. This chain's CDR3 is CASSTLYSDTQYF. CDR3 DNA: TGTGCCAGCAGTACGCTATATTCAGATACGCAGTATTTT.